This T cell receptor (beta chain) was recovered during a study of T cell repertoires in cytomegalovirus infection. Overall study context: Public TCR beta signatures indicated both CMV infection and matching HLA type.

On this clonotype: Its antigen is as yet unknown.

Regarding the study as a whole: The ex vivo response was dominated by HLA-C-restricted CMV-specific TCR beta clonotypes. Cumulative frequency of public TCR beta families picked out carriers of CMV plus the relevant HLA.

TCRdb independently ran MiXCR on the reads; one entry per CDR3 protein. The repertoire has approximately 750,000 distinct CDR3 sequences, roughly 35% of them found once; the top ten carry 2.8%. The CDR3 is 14 amino acids. The V end was cut by 0 bases, the J end by 4 bases, with 10 bases between. Germline assignment: CDR1 SGHRS and CDR2 YFSETQ. Sample: PBMCs. The receptor was derived from a human donor in good health (CMV status not recorded). Some clones in this sample may be carry-over from other donors' samples. The chain couples TRBV5-1 to TRBJ1-1, with D tentatively TRBD1 (5 bases). CDR3 sequence reads: CASSLAMGGTEAFF. The CDR3 nucleotides are TGCGCCAGCAGCTTGGCAATGGGGGGCACTGAAGCTTTCTTT.